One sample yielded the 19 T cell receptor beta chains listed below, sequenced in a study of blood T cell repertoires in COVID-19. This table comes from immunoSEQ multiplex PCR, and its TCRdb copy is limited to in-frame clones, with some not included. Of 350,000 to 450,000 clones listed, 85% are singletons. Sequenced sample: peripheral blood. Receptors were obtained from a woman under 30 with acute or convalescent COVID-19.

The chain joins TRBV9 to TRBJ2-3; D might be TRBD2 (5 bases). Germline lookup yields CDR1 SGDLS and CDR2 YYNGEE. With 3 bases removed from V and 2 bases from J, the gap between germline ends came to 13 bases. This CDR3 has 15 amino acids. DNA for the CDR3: TGTGCCAGCAGCGCGGGAATAGGGAACACAGATACGCAGTATTTT. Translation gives CASSAGIGNTDTQYF.

CDR3 amino acids: CASSVPGIYGNTIYF. The CDR3 bases are TGTGCCAGCAGCGTACCAGGGATTTATGGAAACACCATATATTTT. The chain uses TRBV6-5 and TRBJ1-3, with TRBD1 as a possible D gene (5 bases). The V gene's germline CDR1 is MNHEY and CDR2 SVGAGI. The CDR3 extends over 15 amino acids. V lost 6 bases and J 3 bases, leaving 15 bases between the germline ends.

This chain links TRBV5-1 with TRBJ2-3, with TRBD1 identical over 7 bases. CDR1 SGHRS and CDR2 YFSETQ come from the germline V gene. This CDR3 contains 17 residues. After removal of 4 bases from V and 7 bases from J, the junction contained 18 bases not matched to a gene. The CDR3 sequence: CASSVFSGTANLNTQYF. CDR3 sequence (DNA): TGCGCCAGCAGCGTATTCTCCGGGACAGCGAACCTGAATACGCAGTATTTT.

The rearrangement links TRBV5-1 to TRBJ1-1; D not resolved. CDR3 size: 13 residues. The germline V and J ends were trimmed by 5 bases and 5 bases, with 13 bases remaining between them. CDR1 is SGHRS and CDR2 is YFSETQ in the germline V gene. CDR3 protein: CASRPGRGTEAFF. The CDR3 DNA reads TGCGCCAGCAGGCCGGGCCGAGGGACTGAAGCTTTCTTT.

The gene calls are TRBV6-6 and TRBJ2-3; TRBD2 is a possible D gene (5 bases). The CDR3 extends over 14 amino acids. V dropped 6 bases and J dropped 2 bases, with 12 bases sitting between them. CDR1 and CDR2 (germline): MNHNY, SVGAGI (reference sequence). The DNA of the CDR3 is TGTGCCAGCAGGGGAGAGGGTTTCACAGATACGCAGTATTTT. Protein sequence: CASRGEGFTDTQYF.

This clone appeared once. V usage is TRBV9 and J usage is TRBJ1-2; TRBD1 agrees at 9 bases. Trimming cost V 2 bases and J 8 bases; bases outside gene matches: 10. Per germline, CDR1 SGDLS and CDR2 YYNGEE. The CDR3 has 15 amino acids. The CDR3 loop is CASSVQAGQGYGYTF. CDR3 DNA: TGTGCCAGCAGCGTCCAAGCGGGACAGGGTTACGGCTACACCTTC.

CDR3 in DNA: TGCGCCAGCAGCCAAGTTTGGGGCCCAAACACTGAAGCTTTCTTT. Amino acids: CASSQVWGPNTEAFF. The chain is built from TRBV4-1 and TRBJ1-1; TRBD1 might be the D (5 bases). The CDR3 has 15 residues. From germline, CDR1 is MGHRA and CDR2 YSYEKL. The V end lost 1 base, the J end lost 2 bases, and 11 bases lay between the germline ends.

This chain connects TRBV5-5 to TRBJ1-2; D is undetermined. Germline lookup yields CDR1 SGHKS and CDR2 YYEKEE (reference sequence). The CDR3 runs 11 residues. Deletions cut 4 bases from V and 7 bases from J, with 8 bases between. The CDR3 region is CASSLDFGYTF. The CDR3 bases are TGTGCCAGCAGCCTGGACTTTGGCTACACCTTC.

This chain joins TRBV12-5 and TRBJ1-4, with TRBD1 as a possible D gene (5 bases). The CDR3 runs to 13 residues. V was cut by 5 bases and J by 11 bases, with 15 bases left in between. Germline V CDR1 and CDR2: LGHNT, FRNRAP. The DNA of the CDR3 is TGTGCTAGTGGTCCCGTCGGGGGGTCGAAACTGTTTTTT. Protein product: CASGPVGGSKLFF.

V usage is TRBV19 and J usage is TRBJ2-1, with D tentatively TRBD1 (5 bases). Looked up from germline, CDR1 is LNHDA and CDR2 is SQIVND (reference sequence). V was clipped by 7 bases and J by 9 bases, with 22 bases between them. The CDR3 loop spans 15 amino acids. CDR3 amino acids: CASKRQAGRLLEQFF. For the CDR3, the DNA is TGTGCCAGTAAAAGGCAGGCAGGGCGCCTCCTTGAGCAGTTCTTC. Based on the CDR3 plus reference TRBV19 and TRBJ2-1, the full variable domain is DGGITQSPKYLFRKEGQNVTLSCEQNLNHDAMYWYRQDPGQGLRLIYYSQIVNDFQKGDIAEGYSVSREKKESFPLTVTSAQKNPTAFYLCASKRQAGRLLEQFFGPGTRLTVL.

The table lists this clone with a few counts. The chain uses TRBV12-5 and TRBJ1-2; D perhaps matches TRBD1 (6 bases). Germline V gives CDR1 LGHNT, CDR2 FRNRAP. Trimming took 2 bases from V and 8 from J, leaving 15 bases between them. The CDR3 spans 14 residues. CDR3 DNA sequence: TGTGCTAGTGGTTTGTTGCAAAACAGGGACGGCTACACCTTC. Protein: CASGLLQNRDGYTF.

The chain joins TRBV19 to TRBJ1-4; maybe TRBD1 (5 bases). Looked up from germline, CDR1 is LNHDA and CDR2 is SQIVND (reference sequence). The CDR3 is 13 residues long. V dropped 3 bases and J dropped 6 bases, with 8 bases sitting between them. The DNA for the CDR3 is TGTGCCAGTAGTATGGGGGGTGATGAAAAACTGTTTTTT. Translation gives CASSMGGDEKLFF.

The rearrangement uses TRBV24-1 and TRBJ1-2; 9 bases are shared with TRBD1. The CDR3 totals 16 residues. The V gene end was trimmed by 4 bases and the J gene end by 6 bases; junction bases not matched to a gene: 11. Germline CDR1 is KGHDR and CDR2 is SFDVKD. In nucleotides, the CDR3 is TGTGCCACCAGTGAAACCCTGGGACAGGGTATGAATGGCTACACCTTC. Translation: CATSETLGQGMNGYTF.

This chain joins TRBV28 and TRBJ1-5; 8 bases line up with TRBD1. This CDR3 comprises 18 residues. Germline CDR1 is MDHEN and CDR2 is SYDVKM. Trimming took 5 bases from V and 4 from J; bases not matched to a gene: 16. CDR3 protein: CASSTQGARPNGNQPQHF. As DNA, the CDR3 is TGTGCCAGCAGTACTCAGGGGGCGCGACCAAATGGGAATCAGCCCCAGCATTTT.

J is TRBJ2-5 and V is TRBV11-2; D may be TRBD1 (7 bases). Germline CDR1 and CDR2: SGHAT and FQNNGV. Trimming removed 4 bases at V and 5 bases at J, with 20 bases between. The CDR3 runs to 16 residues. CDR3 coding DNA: TGTGCCAGCAGCTCCCAGGGGGGTTTCATGATGGAGACCCAGTACTTC. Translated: CASSSQGGFMMETQYF.

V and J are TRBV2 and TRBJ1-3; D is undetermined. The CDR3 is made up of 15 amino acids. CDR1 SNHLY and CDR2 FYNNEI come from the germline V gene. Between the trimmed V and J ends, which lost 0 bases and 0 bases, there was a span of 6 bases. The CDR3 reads CASSEAANSGNTIYF. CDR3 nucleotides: TGTGCCAGCAGTGAAGCAGCGAACTCTGGAAACACCATATATTTT.

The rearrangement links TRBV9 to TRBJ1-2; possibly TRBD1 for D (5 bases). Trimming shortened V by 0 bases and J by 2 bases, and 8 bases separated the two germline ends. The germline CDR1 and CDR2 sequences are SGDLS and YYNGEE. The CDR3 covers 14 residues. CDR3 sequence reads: CASSVVGANYGYTF. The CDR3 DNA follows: TGTGCCAGCAGCGTAGTTGGGGCCAACTATGGCTACACCTTC.

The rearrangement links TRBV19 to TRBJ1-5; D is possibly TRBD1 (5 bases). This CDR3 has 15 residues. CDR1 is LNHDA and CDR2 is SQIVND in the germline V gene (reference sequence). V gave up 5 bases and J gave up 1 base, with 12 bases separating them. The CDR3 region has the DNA TGTGCCAGTAGTCCCTTAGGGGAAAGCAATCAGCCCCAGCATTTT. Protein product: CASSPLGESNQPQHF.

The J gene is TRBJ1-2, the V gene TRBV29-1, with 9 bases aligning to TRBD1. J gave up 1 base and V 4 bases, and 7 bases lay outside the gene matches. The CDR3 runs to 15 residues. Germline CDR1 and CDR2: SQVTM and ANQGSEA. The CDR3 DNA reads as TGCAGCGTTGTTGGGGGGACAGGGATTAACTATGGCTACACCTTC. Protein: CSVVGGTGINYGYTF.